This is a list of T cell receptor beta chains from one sample in a study of cytotoxic CD8 clonotypes in ibrutinib-treated CLL. Only in-frame clones appear in the TCRdb table, and some are missing; sequencing was by immunoSEQ multiplex PCR. The repertoire holds approximately 150,000 clones, with 70% to 90% as singletons. The sample in question was PBMCs, obtained at disease progression, from a patient treated with ibrutinib. These receptors were collected from a human donor with chronic lymphocytic leukemia. CDR3s include the opening cysteine and the closing phenylalanine or tryptophan. D genes are given only for firm matches.

v_call: TRBV2
d_call: TRBD2
cdr3_length: 16
j_call: TRBJ2-7
cdr3_aa: CASPGLAKKNPYEQYF
cdr3_nt: TGTGCCAGCCCGGGACTAGCAAAAAAAAACCCCTACGAGCAGTACTTC

v_call: TRBV7-9
d_call: TRBD1
cdr3_length: 14
j_call: TRBJ1-5
cdr3_aa: CASSLTGDNQPQHF
cdr3_nt: TGTGCCAGCAGCTTGACAGGGGACAATCAGCCCCAGCATTTT

v_call: TRBV4-3
d_call: .
cdr3_length: 14
j_call: TRBJ2-1
cdr3_aa: CASSHSVLLYEQFF
cdr3_nt: TGCGCCAGCAGCCATTCCGTGCTTCTTTATGAGCAGTTCTTC

v_call: TRBV9
d_call: TRBD1
cdr3_length: 19
j_call: TRBJ1-4
cdr3_aa: CASSSRMDRGDATNEKLFF
cdr3_nt: TGTGCCAGCAGCTCGAGGATGGACAGGGGCGATGCAACTAATGAAAAACTGTTTTTT

v_call: TRBV7-9
d_call: TRBD2
cdr3_length: 16
j_call: TRBJ2-3
cdr3_aa: CASSDSTSEATDTQYF
cdr3_nt: TGTGCCAGCAGCGATAGCACTAGCGAGGCCACAGATACGCAGTATTTT

v_call: TRBV19
d_call: TRBD2
cdr3_length: 15
j_call: TRBJ2-2
cdr3_aa: CASSQRERDTGELFF
cdr3_nt: TGTGCCAGTAGTCAGCGGGAGCGCGATACCGGGGAGCTGTTTTTT

v_call: TRBV19
d_call: TRBD1
cdr3_length: 13
j_call: TRBJ2-7
cdr3_aa: CASARDRTYEQYF
cdr3_nt: TGTGCCAGTGCCAGGGACAGGACTTACGAGCAGTACTTC

v_call: TRBV30
d_call: TRBD2
cdr3_length: 14
j_call: TRBJ2-3
cdr3_aa: CAWSPIAGGDTQYF
cdr3_nt: TGTGCCTGGAGTCCAATAGCGGGTGGAGATACGCAGTATTTT

v_call: TRBV10-2
d_call: .
cdr3_length: 13
j_call: TRBJ1-5
cdr3_aa: CASSESVYQPQHF
cdr3_nt: TGCGCCAGCAGTGAGTCAGTATATCAGCCCCAGCATTTT

v_call: TRBV5-1
d_call: .
cdr3_length: 13
j_call: TRBJ2-5
cdr3_aa: CASSGDTGGTQYF
cdr3_nt: TGCGCCAGCAGCGGGGACACCGGCGGGACCCAGTACTTC

v_call: TRBV19
d_call: TRBD1
cdr3_length: 14
j_call: TRBJ1-2
cdr3_aa: CASSPRDRGNGYTF
cdr3_nt: TGTGCCAGTAGTCCGAGGGACAGGGGAAATGGCTACACCTTC

v_call: TRBV15
d_call: .
cdr3_length: 15
j_call: TRBJ1-5
cdr3_aa: CATSRPGTVNQPQHF
cdr3_nt: TGTGCCACCAGCAGACCTGGGACGGTCAATCAGCCCCAGCATTTT

v_call: TRBV6-1
d_call: TRBD1
cdr3_length: 14
j_call: TRBJ1-3
cdr3_aa: CASSGQGGGNTIYF
cdr3_nt: TGTGCCAGCAGTGGACAGGGCGGTGGAAACACCATATATTTT

v_call: TRBV7-3
d_call: TRBD2
cdr3_length: 17
j_call: TRBJ2-1
cdr3_aa: CASSLLGLASSYNEQFF
cdr3_nt: TGTGCCAGCAGCTTATTGGGACTAGCGAGCTCCTACAATGAGCAGTTCTTC